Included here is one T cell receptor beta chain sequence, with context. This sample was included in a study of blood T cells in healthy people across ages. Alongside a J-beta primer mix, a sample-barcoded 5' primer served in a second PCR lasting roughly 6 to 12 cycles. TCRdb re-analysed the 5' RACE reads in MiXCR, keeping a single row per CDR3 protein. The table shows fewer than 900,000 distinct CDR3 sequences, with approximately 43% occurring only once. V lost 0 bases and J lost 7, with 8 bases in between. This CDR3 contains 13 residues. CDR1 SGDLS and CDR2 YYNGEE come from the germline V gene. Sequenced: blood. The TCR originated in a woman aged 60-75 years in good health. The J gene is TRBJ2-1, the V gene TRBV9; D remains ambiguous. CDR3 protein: CASSVALKNEQFF. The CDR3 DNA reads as TGTGCCAGCAGCGTAGCTCTTAAGAATGAGCAGTTCTTC.